Listed here are 18 T cell receptor beta chains from one sample, sequenced in a study of T cell responses to AZD1222 COVID-19 vaccine. Profiling relied on immunoSEQ multiplex PCR, and the TCRdb table lists in-frame clones only, not all of them. The sample lists about 130,000 clones, roughly 88% occurring once. The input for sequencing was peripheral blood, taken on day 0 of AZD1222 vaccination. The receptor set was obtained from an adult in good health.

The rearrangement links TRBV4-3 to TRBJ2-1, with TRBD2 identical over 10 bases. Trimming at V came to 1 base and at J to 2 bases, leaving 5 bases not matched to a gene. This CDR3 is 17 amino acids long. Per the germline V gene, CDR1 is LGHNA and CDR2 is YSLEER. The CDR3 region has the DNA TGCGCCAGCAGCCAAGTTTCAGCGGGAGGGCCCTACAATGAGCAGTTCTTC. Amino acid sequence: CASSQVSAGGPYNEQFF.

The genes are TRBV12-3 or TRBV12-4 and TRBJ2-2; D remains ambiguous. The CDR3 runs to 11 residues. V lost 5 bases, J lost 7 bases, and 5 bases lay in between. The CDR3 bases are TGTGCCAGCAGTAGAAACGGGGAGCTGTTTTTT. Its translation: CASSRNGELFF.

This chain joins TRBV7-6 and TRBJ2-1; TRBD2 agrees at 7 bases. V trimming: 4 bases; J trimming: 7 bases; junction bases outside the gene matches: 7. CDR3 length: 14 residues. Looked up from germline, CDR1 is SGHVS and CDR2 is FNYEAQ. CDR3 in amino acids: CASSSSRGKNEQFF. The CDR3 coding sequence is TGTGCCAGCAGCTCGTCGCGGGGGAAAAATGAGCAGTTCTTC.

The gene calls are TRBV12-3 or TRBV12-4 and TRBJ1-1; D remains unclear. The CDR3 is 12 amino acids. The V gene lost 6 bases and the J gene lost 11 bases, with 16 bases spanning the gap. CDR3 sequence (DNA): TGTGCCAGCAGCCCCGGGGTCGGGCCCGCTTTCTTT. Translation: CASSPGVGPAFF.

This chain links TRBV5-6 with TRBJ1-5; D is ambiguous. Germline values: CDR1 SGHDT, CDR2 YYEEEE. The V and J ends lost 1 base and 0 bases respectively, with 8 bases between them. This CDR3 has 15 amino acids. CDR3 in amino acids: CASSLSPYSNQPQHF. The CDR3 DNA is TGTGCCAGCAGCTTGTCACCGTATAGCAATCAGCCCCAGCATTTT. Based on the CDR3 plus reference TRBV5-6 and TRBJ1-5, the full variable domain is DAGVTQSPTHLIKTRGQQVTLRCSPKSGHDTVSWYQQALGQGPQFIFQYYEEEERQRGNFPDRFSGHQFPNYSSELNVNALLLGDSALYLCASSLSPYSNQPQHFGDGTRLSIL.

V usage is TRBV9 and J usage is TRBJ1-1, with a possible D match to TRBD1 (6 bases). V lost 0 bases, J lost 4 bases, and 16 bases lay in between. The CDR3 extends over 16 amino acids. Germline V gives CDR1 SGDLS, CDR2 YYNGEE. Here the CDR3 DNA reads TGTGCCAGCAGCGTAGTTGGGGCCTCAGGGGCCACTGAAGCTTTCTTT. Encoded protein: CASSVVGASGATEAFF.

This chain uses TRBV4-1 with TRBJ2-3; unclear D gene. V lost 2 bases to trimming and J lost 5 bases, with 14 bases between them. The germline V gene has CDR1 MGHRA and CDR2 YSYEKL. This CDR3 has 15 amino acids. The CDR3 loop reads CASSQTGPLRDTQYF. The CDR3 DNA is TGCGCCAGCAGCCAAACCGGGCCCCTCCGAGATACGCAGTATTTT.

The V and J genes are TRBV5-1 and TRBJ2-1, with a tentative D call TRBD2 (6 bases). The germline V gene has CDR1 SGHRS and CDR2 YFSETQ. The ends were cut back, 1 base at V and 4 bases at J, with 6 bases in the middle. The CDR3 covers 13 residues. CDR3 DNA: TGCGCCAGCAGCTTGAGCGGGTACAATGAGCAGTTCTTC. Translating it yields CASSLSGYNEQFF. Drawing the rest from reference TRBV5-1 and TRBJ2-1, the complete variable domain is KAGVTQTPRYLIKTRGQQVTLSCSPISGHRSVSWYQQTPGQGLQFLFEYFSETQRNKGNFPGRFSGRQFSNSRSEMNVSTLELGDSALYLCASSLSGYNEQFFGPGTRLTVL.

This clone occurred a few times. V gene TRBV21-1 combines with J gene TRBJ2-7; TRBD1 is the table's D call and was not checked against the DNA. TRBV21-1 has pseudogene status. The CDR3 runs 13 residues. In nucleotides, the CDR3 is TGTGCCAGCATAGGACAGAACTCCTACGAGCAGTACTTC. Its protein is CASIGQNSYEQYF.

This chain uses TRBV6-5 with TRBJ1-5, with 8 bases fitting TRBD1. The V gene's germline CDR1 is MNHEY and CDR2 SVGAGI. Germline trimming cut 5 bases from V and 6 bases from J; bases unmatched to any gene: 6. CDR3 length: 14 residues. As DNA, the CDR3 is TGTGCCAGCAGTCAAACAGGGGGGATTCAGCCCCAGCATTTT. Its protein is CASSQTGGIQPQHF.

The rearrangement links TRBV5-1 to TRBJ1-1, with 7 bases that match TRBD1. V trimming: 4 bases; J trimming: 1 base; junction bases outside the gene matches: 4. The CDR3 runs 14 residues. Germline V gene data show CDR1 as SGHRS and CDR2 as YFSETQ. CDR3 region: CASSLRTGNTEAFF. The CDR3 DNA reads TGCGCCAGCAGCCTCCGGACAGGGAACACTGAAGCTTTCTTT.

The chain recombines TRBV10-2 with TRBJ2-1; 12 bases line up with TRBD2. The germline CDR1 and CDR2 sequences are WSHSY and SAAADI. The junction had 8 bases not matched to a gene; V was cut back by 0 bases and J by 5 bases. The CDR3 loop spans 18 amino acids. CDR3 nucleotides: TGCGCCAGCAGTGAGTCCCCTAGCGGGGGGGCTCTCAACAATGAGCAGTTCTTC. Protein product: CASSESPSGGALNNEQFF.

This rearrangement joins TRBV5-1 to TRBJ2-3; tentative D call: TRBD1 (6 bases). The CDR3 is 15 residues long. V lost 0 bases and J 3 bases, leaving 11 bases between the germline ends. The germline V gene has CDR1 SGHRS and CDR2 YFSETQ. As DNA, the CDR3 is TGCGCCAGCAGCTTGGCCCAGGGGATGACAGATACGCAGTATTTT. Its protein is CASSLAQGMTDTQYF.

The V and J genes are TRBV12-3 or TRBV12-4 and TRBJ1-2; no firm D call. CDR3 length equals 12 residues. The V end was cut by 5 bases, the J end by 2 bases, with 6 bases between. The CDR3: CASSEANYGYTF. The CDR3 region has the DNA TGTGCCAGCAGTGAGGCGAACTATGGCTACACCTTC.

J is TRBJ1-2 and V is TRBV29-1; D is possibly TRBD1 (5 bases). The CDR3 is 13 residues long. V lost 7 bases, J lost 4 bases, and 16 bases lay in between. Germline V gene sequence: CDR1 SQVTM, CDR2 ANQGSEA. In DNA, the CDR3 is TGCAGCGCCCCGAGGGGCGCCAGCTATGGCTACACCTTC. Protein: CSAPRGASYGYTF.

This chain joins TRBV7-3 and TRBJ2-3, with D perhaps TRBD2 (6 bases). Trimming took 5 bases from V and 2 from J, leaving 14 bases between them. Germline loops: CDR1 SGHTA, CDR2 FQGTGA. The CDR3 totals 15 residues. CDR3 sequence reads: CASSPPGLPTDTQYF. In nucleotides, the CDR3 is TGTGCCAGCAGCCCCCCGGGACTCCCCACAGATACGCAGTATTTT.

The V and J genes are TRBV14 and TRBJ2-1; D not certain. The CDR3 loop spans 14 amino acids. Germline lookup yields CDR1 SGHDN and CDR2 FVKESK. The germline V and J ends were trimmed by 0 bases and 7 bases, with 10 bases remaining between them. CDR3: CASSQDNVQNEQFF. The CDR3 nucleotides read TGTGCCAGCAGCCAAGATAATGTACAAAATGAGCAGTTCTTC.

The chain has TRBV3-1 (or the pseudogene TRBV3-2) and TRBJ1-5; D not resolved. Germline V gene sequence: CDR1 LGHDT, CDR2 YNNKEL (reference sequence). The CDR3 has 13 amino acids. The V gene lost 4 bases and the J gene lost 4 bases, with 8 bases spanning the gap. In nucleotides, the CDR3 is TGTGCCAGCAGCCGAGGGCAAAATCAGCCCCAGCATTTT. Amino acid sequence: CASSRGQNQPQHF.